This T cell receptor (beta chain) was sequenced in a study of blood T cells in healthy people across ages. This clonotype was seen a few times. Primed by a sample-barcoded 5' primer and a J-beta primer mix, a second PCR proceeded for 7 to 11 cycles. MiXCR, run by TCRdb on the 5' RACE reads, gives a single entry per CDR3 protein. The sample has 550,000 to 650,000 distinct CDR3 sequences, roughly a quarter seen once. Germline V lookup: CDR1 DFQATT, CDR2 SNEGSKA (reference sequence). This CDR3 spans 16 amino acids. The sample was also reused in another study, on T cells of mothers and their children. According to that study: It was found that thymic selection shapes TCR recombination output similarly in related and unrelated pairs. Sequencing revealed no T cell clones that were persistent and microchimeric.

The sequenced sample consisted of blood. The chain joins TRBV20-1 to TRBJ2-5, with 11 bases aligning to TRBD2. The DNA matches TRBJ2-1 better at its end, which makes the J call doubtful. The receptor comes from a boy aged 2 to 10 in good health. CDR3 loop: CSARDLAGGTDSEQFF. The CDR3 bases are TGCAGTGCTAGAGATTTAGCGGGGGGGACGGACAGTGAGCAGTTCTTC.